The 21 T cell receptor beta chains below come from one sample, sequenced in a study of CD8 T cells in Susac syndrome. The RNA input was 0.5 to 1 ug, and it was reverse transcribed with random hexamers. TCRdb reprocessed the immunoSEQ multiplex PCR reads with MiXCR, giving one entry per CDR3 protein. The sample consists of approximately 77,000 distinct CDR3 sequences, more than 85% of them appearing once. Sequencing input: CD4+ T cells from PBMCs. The receptor set was obtained from a human donor with Susac syndrome.

V usage is TRBV20-1 and J usage is TRBJ2-1, with TRBD2 matching over 12 bases. This CDR3 comprises 15 residues. V shed 8 bases and J 4 bases; nucleotides not matched to a gene: 9. Looked up from germline, CDR1 is DFQATT and CDR2 is SNEGSKA (reference sequence). The CDR3 sequence is CSPRGGTSGYNEQFF. The CDR3 region has the DNA TGCAGTCCAAGGGGAGGGACTAGCGGGTACAATGAGCAGTTCTTC.

The J gene is TRBJ2-1, the V gene TRBV6-5, with no clear D. Trimming removed 0 bases from V and 7 bases from J, with 10 bases in between. Germline values: CDR1 MNHEY, CDR2 SVGAGI. This CDR3 is 14 amino acids long. In DNA form, the CDR3 reads TGTGCCAGCAGTTACTCTCTATTTATAAATGAGCAGTTCTTC. Translating it yields CASSYSLFINEQFF.

The chain carries TRBV3-1 and TRBJ2-7; possible D gene TRBD1, 6 bases. Germline V lookup: CDR1 LGHDT, CDR2 YNNKEL (reference sequence). The CDR3 length is 13 residues. Trimming took off 4 bases at V and 2 bases at J, with 9 bases between the two ends. CDR3 in amino acids: CASSPRTAYEQYF. The CDR3 region has the DNA TGTGCCAGCAGCCCACGGACAGCCTACGAGCAGTACTTC.

The CDR3 DNA follows: TGTGCCAGCAGCTTGGGTAGCGGGGCAGAGACCCAGTACTTC. Protein: CASSLGSGAETQYF. This chain uses TRBV7-2 with TRBJ2-5, with TRBD2 identical over 8 bases. This CDR3 contains 14 residues. CDR1 and CDR2 (germline): SGHTA, FQGNSA. V lost 3 bases to trimming and J lost 4 bases; unmatched junction nucleotides: 4. The entire variable domain, with the rest obtained from reference TRBV7-2 and TRBJ2-5, is as follows: GAGVSQSPSNKVTEKGKDVELRCDPISGHTALYWYRQSLGQGLEFLIYFQGNSAPDKSGLPSDRFSAERTGGSVSTLTIQRTQQEDSAVYLCASSLGSGAETQYFGPGTRLLVL.

V usage is TRBV24-1 and J usage is TRBJ1-2; 8 nucleotides match TRBD1. Germline V gene data show CDR1 as KGHDR and CDR2 as SFDVKD. The CDR3 extends over 14 amino acids. V dropped 3 bases and J dropped 4; count of bases not matched to a gene: 3. The CDR3 nucleotides are TGTGCCACCAGTGATCCTGGGACAGGCTATGGCTACACCTTC. The encoded protein is CATSDPGTGYGYTF.

The CDR3 DNA reads TGTGCCAGCATCCCCTGGAGGGCAGAAGAGACCCAGTACTTC. Its protein product is CASIPWRAEETQYF. This chain uses TRBV5-6 with TRBJ2-5; D is perhaps TRBD2 (6 bases). Trimming cost V 6 bases and J 3 bases, with 15 bases left between them. The CDR3 spans 14 residues. Germline CDR1 and CDR2: SGHDT and YYEEEE.

The genes are TRBV29-1 and TRBJ2-7; D not resolved. The germline V gene encodes CDR1 SQVTM and CDR2 ANQGSEA. V lost 4 bases and J lost 5, with 12 bases in between. The CDR3 length is 12 residues. CDR3 DNA sequence: TGCAGCGTTGTAGAACATTCCGACGAGCAGTACTTC. As protein: CSVVEHSDEQYF.

The J gene is TRBJ2-7, the V gene TRBV20-1, with TRBD2 matching 8 bases. CDR3 length: 13 residues. Germline loops: CDR1 DFQATT, CDR2 SNEGSKA (reference sequence). J gave up 5 bases and V 4 bases, and 7 bases lay outside the gene matches. CDR3 protein: CSATGSGRNEQYF. The CDR3 DNA is TGCAGTGCTACGGGGAGCGGGAGAAACGAGCAGTACTTC.

V usage is TRBV20-1 and J usage is TRBJ1-4, with a possible D match to TRBD1 (6 bases). CDR1 DFQATT and CDR2 SNEGSKA come from the germline V gene (reference sequence). This CDR3 is 14 amino acids long. With 6 bases removed from V and 0 bases from J, the gap between germline ends came to 11 bases. CDR3 DNA: TGCAGTGCGAACAACAGGGCAACTAATGAAAAACTGTTTTTT. Translating it yields CSANNRATNEKLFF.

V and J are TRBV7-2 and TRBJ1-5; D remains unclear. CDR3 length equals 14 residues. V lost 3 bases, J lost 3 bases, and 9 bases lay in between. Germline lookup yields CDR1 SGHTA and CDR2 FQGNSA. CDR3 nucleotides: TGTGCCAGCAGCTTGCGTACCCCCAATCAGCCCCAGCATTTT. Translating gives CASSLRTPNQPQHF.

V gene TRBV4-1 combines with J gene TRBJ1-2; tentatively, D is TRBD1 (6 bases). This CDR3 has 17 residues. Trimming took off 3 bases at V and 1 base at J, with 18 bases between the two ends. Germline loops: CDR1 MGHRA, CDR2 YSYEKL. Written as DNA, the CDR3 is TGCGCCAGCAGCCAGACCCCGGGACACCTTATTAACTATGGCTACACCTTC. It translates to CASSQTPGHLINYGYTF.

This chain links TRBV7-8 with TRBJ2-7; D might be TRBD2 (6 bases). Trimming cost V 5 bases and J 2 bases, with 19 bases left between them. This CDR3 has 16 residues. Germline V lookup: CDR1 SGHVS, CDR2 FQNEAQ. The CDR3 loop reads CASSPGEGRSPYEQYF. The DNA for the CDR3 is TGTGCCAGCAGCCCGGGCGAGGGGAGGTCCCCCTACGAGCAGTACTTC.

The chain joins TRBV20-1 to TRBJ2-2; the match to TRBD2 covers 8 bases. Germline V CDR1 and CDR2: DFQATT, SNEGSKA (reference sequence). CDR3 length: 13 amino acids. The J segment lost 7 bases and the V segment lost 3 bases, leaving 4 bases of the junction unmatched. CDR3 coding DNA: TGCAGTGCTAGCGGGGGGGCTGTCGGGGAGCTGTTTTTT. Residues: CSASGGAVGELFF.

The CDR3 protein is CASGQGLDPLAKNIQYF. The CDR3 DNA reads as TGTGCCAGCGGACAGGGATTGGACCCGCTAGCCAAAAACATTCAGTACTTC. The V and J genes are TRBV6-1 and TRBJ2-4; 8 bases fit TRBD1. Per germline, CDR1 MNHNS and CDR2 SASEGT. Trimming at V came to 8 bases and at J to 0 bases, leaving 12 bases not matched to a gene. The CDR3 runs 17 residues.

J is TRBJ1-4 and V is TRBV6-2 or TRBV6-3; D may be TRBD1 (6 bases). Germline CDR1 reads MNHEY; CDR2 reads SVGEGT. The CDR3 sequence is 14 residues long. Trimming took 6 bases from V and 3 from J, leaving 11 bases between them. The DNA of the CDR3 is TGTGCCAGCAGCTACGGGACATCTAATGAAAAACTGTTTTTT. It codes for CASSYGTSNEKLFF.

V is TRBV6-5 and J is TRBJ1-2; 7 nucleotides match TRBD1. The germline CDR1 and CDR2 sequences are MNHEY and SVGAGI. The CDR3 has 14 amino acids. V lost 5 bases to trimming and J lost 6 bases; unmatched junction nucleotides: 9. This CDR3 reads CASSTRQGQDGYTF. DNA of the CDR3: TGTGCCAGCAGTACTCGACAGGGACAAGATGGCTACACCTTC.

This chain uses TRBV14 with TRBJ1-2, with 10 bases aligning to TRBD1. V lost 1 base, J lost 6 bases, and 5 bases stayed unmatched. From germline, CDR1 is SGHDN and CDR2 FVKESK. The CDR3 is 15 amino acids. CDR3 DNA: TGTGCCAGCAGCCAAGTTCGGGACAGGGGTCATGGCTACACCTTC. Translating it yields CASSQVRDRGHGYTF.

This clonotype was detected only a few times. The J gene is TRBJ2-1, the V gene TRBV3-1; 12 nucleotides line up with TRBD1. Germline CDR1 and CDR2: LGHDT and YNNKEL (reference sequence). Trimming took 2 bases from V and 8 from J; bases not matched to a gene: 4. There are 15 residues in the CDR3. CDR3 DNA sequence: TGTGCCAGCAGCCAACCGGGACAGGGGGCCTATGAGCAGTTCTTC. Amino acid sequence: CASSQPGQGAYEQFF.

The chain has TRBV6-5 and TRBJ2-1; the D is unclear. With 2 bases removed from V and 9 bases from J, the gap between germline ends came to 17 bases. The CDR3 covers 15 residues. CDR1 is MNHEY, CDR2 SVGAGI, per germline. The CDR3 sequence: CASSYGFSGLGEQFF. The CDR3 nucleotides are TGTGCCAGCAGTTACGGCTTTTCCGGTTTGGGTGAGCAGTTCTTC.

CDR3 amino acids: CSVVRGLASYEQYF. The CDR3 DNA sequence: TGCAGCGTTGTTCGAGGGCTTGCCTCCTACGAGCAGTACTTC. The chain has TRBV29-1 and TRBJ2-7; D may be TRBD2 (5 bases). Germline V lookup: CDR1 SQVTM, CDR2 ANQGSEA. The V end lost 4 bases, the J end lost 0 bases, and 13 bases lay between the germline ends. CDR3 length: 14 residues.

This rearrangement joins TRBV9 to TRBJ2-3; 11 bases line up with TRBD2. With 0 bases clipped from V and 7 bases from J, the junction kept 7 bases outside the gene matches. The CDR3 is 16 amino acids. Germline values: CDR1 SGDLS, CDR2 YYNGEE. CDR3 in amino acids: CASSVEGLAGGYTQYF. Here the CDR3 DNA reads TGTGCCAGCAGCGTAGAAGGGCTAGCGGGGGGATATACGCAGTATTTT.